The table lists the clone carrying this TCR beta chain with a few counts. The J segment lost 4 bases and the V segment lost 2 bases, leaving 7 bases of the junction unmatched. The V gene's germline CDR1 is SGHTA and CDR2 FQGNSA. This CDR3 has 15 residues. The data were produced by immunoSEQ multiplex PCR, yet TCRdb's version contains in-frame clones alone and is incomplete. The sample consists of approximately 35,000 clones, over 75% of them appearing once. This record belongs to a study of blood T cell repertoires in COVID-19. What was sequenced was peripheral blood. The TCR sequence derives from a human donor in a cohort sampled during active COVID-19. The chain carries TRBV7-2 and TRBJ1-1, with 7 nucleotides matching TRBD1. The CDR3 sequence is CASSLRGRTPTEAFF. The CDR3 nucleotides read TGTGCCAGCAGCTTAAGGGGGCGAACACCCACTGAAGCTTTCTTT.